A single sample gave rise to the 5 T cell receptor beta chains below, sequenced in a study of regulatory T cells in long-lasting Graves disease. Time point in this sample: newly diagnosed GD, antithyroid drugs for less than 3 months. RNA from PBMCs was the source of the TCR library. iRepertoire HTBI primers and Arm-PCR of CDR3 regions built TCR beta libraries. TCRdb recomputed calls from the multiplex PCR reads with MiXCR, one row per CDR3 protein. Of 350,000 to 550,000 distinct CDR3 sequences in the sample, over 15% were seen once. Another study also made use of these data, one on T cells in Graves' hyperthyroidism and ophthalmopathy.

The source was peripheral blood mononuclear cells (PBMCs), collected at new diagnosis, from a patient treated with antithyroid drugs. Receptors were obtained from a woman aged 18-29 years with Graves disease.

CDR3 sequence (DNA): TGCAGTGTAACACAGGGGGCAACTAATGAAAAACTGTTTTTT. It codes for CSVTQGATNEKLFF. This chain connects TRBV20-1 to TRBJ1-4, with 8 bases identical to TRBD1. The CDR3 contains 14 residues. Trimming cost V 7 bases and J 0 bases; bases outside gene matches: 4. The V gene's germline CDR1 is DFQATT and CDR2 SNEGSKA (reference sequence).

This clonotype occurred many times. The CDR3 loop reads CSVTLRGTTYEQYF. The CDR3 DNA reads TGCAGCGTTACCCTAAGGGGGACTACCTACGAGCAGTACTTC. The J gene is TRBJ2-7, the V gene TRBV29-1; TRBD2 might be the D (7 bases). V dropped 5 bases and J dropped 2 bases, with 16 bases sitting between them. The CDR3 runs 14 residues. Germline-derived CDR1 and CDR2 are SQVTM and ANQGSEA.

The table lists this clonotype with many counts. The chain combines TRBV7-6 with TRBJ2-7, with D tentatively TRBD2 (7 bases). V was pared by 4 bases and J by 2 bases, with 21 bases between. The CDR3 has 17 amino acids. The germline gives CDR1 SGHVS, CDR2 FNYEAQ. CDR3 DNA: TGTGCCAGCAGCTACCGAGGGGGTGCTAGCGGAGCCTACGAGCAGTACTTC. Amino acids: CASSYRGGASGAYEQYF.

Many counts were recorded for this clonotype. The rearrangement joins TRBV24-1 to TRBJ2-3; 10 bases are shared with TRBD1. Germline-derived CDR1 and CDR2 are KGHDR and SFDVKD. With V trimmed by 2 bases and J by 4 bases, 8 bases remained unmatched. The CDR3 loop spans 17 amino acids. Written as DNA, the CDR3 is TGTGCCACCAGTGATTCGTTCGACAGGGGGCGATCAGATACGCAGTATTTT. This gives the protein CATSDSFDRGRSDTQYF.

This clonotype was counted a few times. The gene calls are TRBV7-9 and TRBJ2-5, with 8 bases lining up with TRBD2. Germline lookup yields CDR1 SEHNR and CDR2 FQNEAQ (reference sequence). Trimming removed 8 bases from V and 1 base from J; junction bases left unmatched: 6. The CDR3 contains 14 residues. CDR3 loop: CASGQRELQETQYF. The CDR3 DNA reads TGTGCCAGCGGTCAGCGGGAGCTCCAAGAGACCCAGTACTTC.